Sequencing of this TCR beta chain was carried out in a study of patients and donors after allogeneic stem cell transplantation. The CDR3 runs 13 residues. Trimming removed 0 bases at V and 8 bases at J, with 7 bases between. Germline loops: CDR1 SGHDN, CDR2 FVKESK. TCRdb fed the RT-PCR reads into MiXCR, producing one record per CDR3 protein. The sample shows fewer than 250,000 distinct CDR3 sequences, around 14% of them seen only once. Material for sequencing was blood, either unsorted or a sorted T cell fraction (not recorded which). This receptor was taken from a human donor who was either an allogeneic HSCT recipient or a stem cell or donor lymphocyte infusion donor (not recorded which). It is not recorded whose cells these are; they may come from a transplant donor. The rearrangement joins TRBV14 to TRBJ2-2; D remains unclear. CDR3 residues: CASSQDPQGELFF. The CDR3 coding sequence is TGTGCCAGCAGCCAAGATCCTCAGGGGGAGCTGTTTTTT.